The sequence of this T cell receptor beta chain was determined in a study of T cells after yellow fever vaccination (dated by TCRdb to the late 2010s). For context, the study as a whole: The SMART-Seq v4 Ultra Low Input RNA kit was used to prepare libraries from fractions with low cell numbers. To track T-cell clones before and after primary and booster YFV17D yellow fever vaccination, bulk TCR alpha and beta repertoires were sequenced longitudinally. Two healthy male donors, one aged 18 to 30 and one aged 30 to 39 years, were included in the cohort. Blood was drawn at multiple timepoints before and after primary and secondary immunization, with bulk PBMC replicates and cell subsets isolated.

The paper as a whole reports these results and caveats: After the booster, most clones that had expanded after primary vaccination were detected again (around 95% of CD4 and 70% to 90% of CD8), suggesting broad maintenance of memory. FACS-sorted repertoires could contain abundant contaminating clonotypes from the bulk population, so computational filtering was required. Because the study included only two donors, the extent to which the findings can be generalized is limited. Compared with the primary T-cell response, the secondary T-cell response was faster but weaker, reaching its peak on day 5 rather than on day 15. A small share of clonotypes was detected in both CD4 and CD8 compartments, with the overlap likely arising from convergent recombination.

TCR cDNA was synthesized by 5'RACE template switching, through which a universal primer site and unique molecular identifiers were introduced. Priming of cDNA synthesis was performed from both the TCR alpha and TCR beta constant segments. Libraries were amplified in two PCR steps, with sample barcodes and sequencing adapters added in the second step. Sequencing of libraries was done on Illumina HiSeq 2500 (2x100 bp) or NovaSeq (2x150 bp). The authors' pipeline ran thus. Reads were demultiplexed and collapsed into UMI consensus sequences with MIGEC, and V(D)J alignment was performed with MiXCR. Vaccine-responding clonotypes were defined with edgeR using replicate PBMC samples, requiring FDR below 0.01 and a log2 fold change above 5 up to day 15. Each bulk clonotype was labeled CD4 or CD8 based on which sequenced repertoire, CD4 or CD8, contained the clonotype at higher abundance. The raw public reads went through TCRdb reprocessing: fastp at Q25, MiXCR clone calling, in-frame beta chains kept. Rows merge per CDR3 protein into single entries with the most common DNA and genes. The V and J calls shown here were made by TCRdb, not taken from the authors' results. This sample is represented by about 550,000 distinct CDR3 sequences; roughly 19% of them were singletons. The ten largest make up 14% of the sample.

Trimming removed 0 bases from V and 7 bases from J; the gene matches leave 2 bases unexplained. The CDR1 and CDR2 encoded by the germline V gene are KGHSH and LQKENI. The CDR3, cysteine through phenylalanine, is 15 amino acids long. Only the CDR3 part of the read is kept: 45 bases, read in frame from the first base. According to the study, the label for this sample's treatment or condition signals: live attenuated yellow fever vaccine strain. At each blood-draw timepoint, two biological replicates of bulk PBMCs were collected. PBMCs were isolated from peripheral blood using a standard Ficoll-Paque protocol. RNA was extracted with TriZol from bulk PBMCs, CD4 and CD8 fractions, and dextramer-positive and dextramer-negative fractions. This clonotype showed up many times. The antigen this receptor binds is unknown. No base quality values were provided; no much bigger clone lies one nucleotide off.

The input for sequencing was PBMCs, taken 15 days after the yellow fever booster vaccination. The TCR sequence derives from a man aged 25 to 45 who received the YFV17D yellow fever vaccine. This chain joins TRBV18 to TRBJ1-6, and 8 bases in between align with TRBD1. For the CDR3, the sequence is CASSPPGQVNSPLHF. The bases are TGTGCCAGCTCACCACCGGGACAGGTGAATTCACCCCTCCACTTT.